The rows below give T cell receptor beta chains drawn from one sample of a study of shared clonotypes between healthy human individuals. Profiling relied on immunoSEQ multiplex PCR, and the TCRdb table lists in-frame clones only, not all of them. The sample records roughly 2.6 million clones, approximately 90% being singletons. The sequencing sample was made of naive CD4+ T cells sorted from blood. Receptor source: a man in his late teens or twenties in good health. Each CDR3 is given without its conserved first and last residue.

j_call v_call cdr3_aa
TRBJ1-4 TRBV7-2 ASSLPGQGAVGKLF
TRBJ1-4 TRBV19 ASRKGLLYRTNEKLF
. TRBV25-1 ASSETGAGPYEQY
TRBJ2-3 TRBV19 ASSTTSGSTDTQY
TRBJ2-7 TRBV27 ASSSRTVSYEQY
TRBJ1-6 TRBV5-1 ASSLVGAMNNSPLH
TRBJ2-1 TRBV7-2 ASSISTSGTPNEQF
TRBJ2-5 TRBV7-2 ASSWDGETQY
TRBJ2-1 TRBV28 ASSAAGQGMDNEQF
TRBJ2-4 TRBV19 ASSMGSGGASKNIQY
TRBJ1-2 TRBV29-1 SLKQGYGYT
TRBJ2-7 TRBV7-9 ASTLLGAPYEQY
TRBJ2-3 TRBV19 ASSIGNRYTDTQY
TRBJ2-1 TRBV5-1 ASSLLTSGDNEQF
TRBJ2-7 TRBV28 ASSLRTGNYEQY
TRBJ2-5 TRBV19 ASSVRGETQY
TRBJ2-2 TRBV6-1 ASSPGTGNTGELF
TRBJ1-2 TRBV4-3 ASSQGGIRNYGYT
TRBJ2-3 TRBV7-2 ASSFVSSDTDTQY
TRBJ1-4 TRBV9 ASSPPGHEKLF
TRBJ2-1 TRBV7-2 ASSPWATSGGYNEQF
TRBJ1-5 TRBV19 ASSRTGSNQPQH
TRBJ2-2 TRBV28 ASRLPGTGELF
TRBJ2-1 TRBV2 ASGVDRGDLLVIYNEQF
TRBJ2-5 TRBV7-9 ASSLGPRETQY
TRBJ1-1 TRBV28 ASSFLSWRENTEAF
TRBJ1-5 TRBV6-1 ASSVQTGNQPQH
TRBJ1-4 TRBV10-3 AISESQLSEKLF
TRBJ1-4 TRBV2 ASRGSGQYEKLF
TRBJ1-2 TRBV5-1 ASTPVVGGADGYT
TRBJ2-1 TRBV6-1 ASSEVSGGTYNEQF
TRBJ1-2 TRBV7-3 ASSSNREVGGYT
TRBJ2-2 TRBV5-1 ASSPGTRGTGELF
TRBJ1-2 TRBV5-7 VSSLPGKGRNYGYT
TRBJ2-7 TRBV7-8 ASSAWDFSYEQY
TRBJ2-7 TRBV5-6 ASSVTGYEQY
TRBJ2-3 TRBV7-8 ASSLEAASTDTQY
TRBJ2-1 TRBV7-2 ASSPHSKTSGRSYNEQF
TRBJ2-3 TRBV2 ATKYGTSGGTDTQY
TRBJ1-2 TRBV19 ASKVTGYIYGYT
TRBJ1-5 TRBV6-6 ASTKPGVLDQPQH
TRBJ1-2 TRBV5-1 ASSLVSGDGYT
TRBJ1-2 TRBV27 ASRGDRPNYGYT
TRBJ1-1 TRBV2 ASRGDGESTEAF
TRBJ2-7 TRBV5-1 ASSVPGQGASEQY
TRBJ1-1 TRBV5-1 ASSLEQLNTEAF
TRBJ2-5 TRBV11-2 ASSSGGQETQY
TRBJ2-4 TRBV7-6 ASSPGLAGSSANIQY
TRBJ1-1 TRBV6-5 ASSTQGYTEAF
TRBJ1-5 TRBV18 ASSPSDSNQPQH
TRBJ1-3 TRBV25-1 ASSELGVSGNTIY
TRBJ1-1 TRBV6-5 ASSYSLQGARAF
TRBJ1-1 TRBV19 ASSRSGRSEAF
TRBJ2-7 TRBV2 ASSDLPGAEQY
TRBJ2-7 TRBV20-1 SAVGDYEQY
TRBJ2-2 TRBV5-4 ASSLDGGTGELF